These T cell receptor beta chains were read from a single sample in a study of blood T cell repertoires in COVID-19. Data came from immunoSEQ multiplex PCR; TCRdb stores just in-frame clones and leaves some out. The table records some 200,000 clones, roughly 84% of them present only once. Sequencing was performed on peripheral blood. The receptors stem from a woman of 80 years or more with active or convalescent COVID-19. Both conserved end residues are trimmed from each CDR3. Clone size is stated in some rows and not others, as once, few, many or a class when expanded.

ASSIGQGNYGYT,TRBJ1-2,-,TRBV19
ASSLAGSSGRPPSYEQY,TRBJ2-7,-,TRBV7-9
ASSSGSTGELF,TRBJ2-2,-,TRBV18
ASSPGQSSSYNEQF,TRBJ2-1,-,TRBV5-1
ATSRGKSNYGYT,TRBJ1-2,-,TRBV15
ASSLTLSSYEQY,TRBJ2-7,-,TRBV5-1
ASSLESGTGITGELF,TRBJ2-2,-,TRBV11-2
ASSFEGGRSYNEQF,TRBJ2-1,-,TRBV27
ASSLGRGNYGYT,TRBJ1-2,-,TRBV7-2
ASSLRMGRETQY,TRBJ2-5,-,TRBV5-1
ASSLRDRPRYEQY,TRBJ2-7,-,TRBV7-9
ASSLEGGTEAF,TRBJ1-1,-,TRBV11-3
ASSKGQPSYNEQF,TRBJ2-1,-,TRBV6-2/TRBV6-3
ASEGAAPTNEQF,TRBJ2-1,-,TRBV6-6
ASSLEGRESYNEQF,TRBJ2-1,-,TRBV7-8
AWSATAGQTYEQY,TRBJ2-7,-,TRBV30
ASSQEQGAFYNSPLH,TRBJ1-6,-,TRBV5-1
ASSRLRAGGDQETQY,TRBJ2-5,-,TRBV4-1
ASSALYDSEQF,TRBJ2-1,-,TRBV9
ASSSTGRDTQY,TRBJ2-3,-,TRBV7-3
ASSQEPREAGWGSTGELF,TRBJ2-2,-,TRBV4-2
ASTGSLAYEQY,TRBJ2-7,-,TRBV6-5
AIKTQGGLADGELF,TRBJ2-2,-,TRBV10-3
ASSPGGSQNEQY,TRBJ2-7,once,TRBV28
SVGRGMGYEQY,TRBJ2-7,-,TRBV29-1
ASSQDRGDYEQY,TRBJ2-7,-,TRBV4-1
ASTTQGGTDTQY,TRBJ2-3,few,TRBV25-1
ASSVVPHPTSGSYNEQF,TRBJ2-1,-,TRBV9
ASSPQTAHEQY,TRBJ2-7,-,TRBV19
ASSLLGTGSDTQY,TRBJ2-3,-,TRBV28
ASSSRGGSSYNEQF,TRBJ2-1,-,TRBV7-3
ASSQVPGQSGGYT,TRBJ1-2,-,TRBV3-1/TRBV3-2
ASGSLAGGPYEQY,TRBJ2-7,few,TRBV12-5
ASSLEGDDYGYT,TRBJ1-2,-,TRBV7-2
ASSYDRRTGFTEAF,TRBJ1-1,-,TRBV6-5
ASSPSGTTTDTQY,TRBJ2-3,-,TRBV11-3
SASGAGGYYNEQF,TRBJ2-1,-,TRBV20-1
SVGRRQA,TRBJ1-2,-,TRBV29-1
AWNLGGAGYGYT,TRBJ1-2,-,TRBV30
ASSPTSGSLDTQY,TRBJ2-3,-,TRBV18
ATSRDRAGGGNEQF,TRBJ2-1,-,TRBV15
ASSQALAGAYNEQF,TRBJ2-1,-,TRBV4-3
ASSRGLKEGNEQF,TRBJ2-1,once,TRBV11-2
ASSLGTGGDLNTEAF,TRBJ1-1,-,TRBV7-6
ASAGGPYQETQY,TRBJ2-5,-,TRBV25-1
AWRLGAGGPETQY,TRBJ2-5,once,TRBV30
ASSAQGDTQY,TRBJ2-3,-,TRBV2
ASSFSGTGTDTQY,TRBJ2-3,-,TRBV7-9
AWVPQGRGTDTQY,TRBJ2-3,-,TRBV30
ASSPGSNSPLH,TRBJ1-6,-,TRBV18